This is a list of T cell receptor beta chains from one sample in a study of shared clonotypes between healthy human individuals. The protocol was immunoSEQ multiplex PCR, while the TCRdb copy is restricted to in-frame clones and leaves out a portion. Found here are about 1.5 million clones, 98% of them singletons; the top ten hold roughly 0.45%. Sample: naive CD4+ T cells sorted from blood. The origin of the receptors is a young man in good health. CDR3s include the opening cysteine and the closing phenylalanine or tryptophan. The D gene is left open where the match is weak. Size values are once, few and many counts, or a class for expanded clones, and some rows have none.

CASSPLPTGELFF TGTGCCAGCTCACCACTCCCCACCGGGGAGCTGTTTTTT NA TRBJ2-2 NA TRBV18
CASSEAHLWYEQYF TGTGCCAGCAGTGAAGCGCACTTATGGTACGAGCAGTACTTC NA TRBJ2-7 NA TRBV6-1
CASSLLSGSSYNEQFF TGTGCCAGCAGTTTACTTAGCGGGAGCTCCTACAATGAGCAGTTCTTC NA TRBJ2-1 TRBD2 TRBV28
CASRVVAGVAEQYF TGTGCCAGCAGGGTCGTAGCGGGAGTTGCAGAGCAGTACTTC NA TRBJ2-7 TRBD2 TRBV28
CAISKQGRGGNQPQHF TGTGCCATCAGTAAACAGGGTAGAGGCGGCAATCAGCCCCAGCATTTT NA TRBJ1-5 NA TRBV10-3
CASSLVIGIEQYF TGTGCCAGCAGCTTAGTCATTGGGATCGAGCAGTACTTC NA TRBJ2-7 NA TRBV7-2
CASSKAGVYTGELFF TGTGCCAGCAGTAAAGCGGGAGTTTACACCGGGGAGCTGTTTTTT NA TRBJ2-2 TRBD2 TRBV28
CSAKTYNEQFF TGCAGTGCCAAGACCTACAATGAGCAGTTCTTC NA TRBJ2-1 NA TRBV20-1
CASSLTVEAPYNEQFF TGTGCCAGCAGCTTAACGGTGGAGGCCCCCTACAATGAGCAGTTCTTC NA TRBJ2-1 NA TRBV7-6
CASTLGGYNEQFF TGTGCCAGCACCTTGGGGGGCTACAATGAGCAGTTCTTC NA TRBJ2-1 NA TRBV9
CASSLRDRGNEQFF TGTGCCAGCAGCCTCCGGGACAGGGGGAATGAGCAGTTCTTC NA TRBJ2-1 TRBD1 TRBV11-2
CASSFDRAASYEQYF TGCGCCAGCAGCTTTGACAGGGCCGCCTCCTACGAGCAGTACTTC NA TRBJ2-7 TRBD1 TRBV5-1
CASTQPSGTEQFF TGTGCCAGCACCCAACCTAGCGGGACCGAGCAGTTCTTC NA TRBJ2-1 TRBD2 TRBV7-6
CASARRGANVLTF TGTGCCAGCGCCAGGCGTGGGGCCAACGTCCTGACTTTC once TRBJ2-6 NA TRBV11-2
CASSARDNQETQYF TGCGCCAGCTCCGCTCGGGACAACCAAGAGACCCAGTACTTC NA TRBJ2-5 NA TRBV10-2
CASSPRIGNQPQHF TGTGCCAGCAGCCCCAGGATCGGCAATCAGCCCCAGCATTTT NA TRBJ1-5 NA TRBV6-6
CASSLLGTSGSNEQYF TGTGCCAGCAGCTTACTCGGGACTAGCGGGAGCAACGAGCAGTACTTC NA TRBJ2-7 TRBD2 TRBV27
CATTIGPDRGLTETQYF TGTGCCACCACTATCGGGCCGGACAGGGGGCTAACGGAGACCCAGTACTTC NA TRBJ2-5 TRBD1 TRBV5-4
CASCGREGSYEQYF TGTGCCAGCTGCGGACGGGAGGGAAGCTACGAGCAGTACTTC NA TRBJ2-7 TRBD2 TRBV6-1
CASSYTFAEEKLFF TGTGCCAGCAGTTACACCTTCGCGGAAGAAAAACTGTTTTTT NA TRBJ1-4 NA TRBV6-5
CASGSPTSGSTNEQFF TGTGCTAGTGGTTCCCCCACTAGCGGGAGTACTAATGAGCAGTTCTTC NA TRBJ2-1 TRBD2 TRBV12-5
CASSLGTVNSGNTIYF TGTGCCAGCAGTTTAGGTACAGTGAACTCTGGAAACACCATATATTTT NA TRBJ1-3 NA TRBV28
CASSRGQLPGSDTEAFF TGCGCCAGCAGCCGGGGACAACTCCCTGGGTCCGACACTGAAGCTTTCTTT once TRBJ1-1 NA TRBV5-1
CASRSGTRSGANVLTF TGTGCCAGCAGATCCGGGACTAGGTCTGGGGCCAACGTCCTGACTTTC NA TRBJ2-6 TRBD2 TRBV25-1
CASGWGPGQPQHF TGTGCCAGTGGGTGGGGGCCGGGCCAGCCCCAGCATTTT few TRBJ1-5 NA TRBV19
CAISVSQRGGEKLFF TGTGCCATCAGCGTCTCCCAAAGGGGGGGTGAAAAACTGTTTTTT NA TRBJ1-4 NA TRBV10-3
CASIGTSGGNTEAFF TGTGCCAGCATCGGGACATCCGGAGGGAACACTGAAGCTTTCTTT NA TRBJ1-1 NA TRBV28
CASSEEGNTEAFF TGTGCCAGCAGTGAGGAGGGGAACACTGAAGCTTTCTTT NA TRBJ1-1 NA TRBV2
CASSLEVPSGNLLNEQFF TGTGCCAGCAGCTTAGAGGTCCCTAGCGGGAACCTACTCAATGAGCAGTTCTTC NA TRBJ2-1 TRBD2 TRBV7-6
CATVPVPNTEAFF TGTGCCACCGTGCCGGTTCCGAACACTGAAGCTTTCTTT NA TRBJ1-1 NA TRBV10-3
CASSLLDASYNEQFF TGTGCCAGCAGCTTGTTAGATGCCTCCTACAATGAGCAGTTCTTC NA TRBJ2-1 NA TRBV11-2
CASSLWTQGEKGEKLFF TGCGCCAGCAGCTTGTGGACCCAGGGGGAGAAAGGTGAAAAACTGTTTTTT once TRBJ1-4 TRBD1 TRBV5-1
CASSVATGTGANVLTF TGTGCCAGCAGCGTAGCTACTGGGACAGGAGCCAACGTCCTGACTTTC NA TRBJ2-6 TRBD1 TRBV9
CAWRARGGTQYF TGTGCCTGGAGAGCGAGAGGGGGGACCCAGTACTTC NA TRBJ2-5 NA TRBV30
CASSSGQLDIQYF TGCGCCAGCAGCTCAGGACAGTTGGACATTCAGTACTTC NA TRBJ2-4 NA TRBV5-1
CASSLRGQGNTGELFF TGTGCCAGCAGCTTACGCGGACAGGGGAACACCGGGGAGCTGTTTTTT NA TRBJ2-2 TRBD1 TRBV11-2
CASSRNGQETQYF TGTGCCAGCAGCCGAAACGGCCAAGAGACCCAGTACTTC NA TRBJ2-5 NA TRBV14
CAISVPPGLAGGTYEQYF TGTGCCATCAGTGTCCCTCCGGGACTAGCGGGAGGAACCTACGAGCAGTACTTC once TRBJ2-7 TRBD2 TRBV10-3
CAIMGRNSYEQYF TGTGCCATCATGGGACGGAACTCCTACGAGCAGTACTTC NA TRBJ2-7 NA TRBV10-3
CASSPRGTGELFF TGTGCCAGCAGCCCGAGGGGGACCGGGGAGCTGTTTTTT NA TRBJ2-2 NA TRBV5-4
CASSMWERNQPQHF TGTGCCAGTAGTATGTGGGAAAGGAATCAGCCCCAGCATTTT NA TRBJ1-5 NA TRBV19
CASSYLGRHGGGEQFF TGTGCCAGCAGTTATCTCGGGAGACATGGAGGCGGTGAGCAGTTCTTC NA TRBJ2-1 NA TRBV27
CASSYSESTSYEQYF TGTGCCAGCAGTTACTCGGAAAGCACCTCTTACGAGCAGTACTTC NA TRBJ2-7 NA TRBV6-5
CASSPGIFGRATYEQYF TGTGCCAGCAGCCCCGGTATATTCGGGAGGGCCACCTACGAGCAGTACTTC NA TRBJ2-7 TRBD2 TRBV7-2
CSVVGPQETQYF TGCAGCGTTGTGGGACCTCAAGAGACCCAGTACTTC NA TRBJ2-5 NA TRBV29-1
CASSVEITGGLINYGYTF TGTGCCAGCAGCGTAGAAATCACAGGGGGCCTTATAAACTATGGCTACACCTTC NA TRBJ1-2 TRBD1 TRBV9
CASSLPGQGREKLFF TGTGCCAGCAGCTTACCGGGACAGGGGAGGGAAAAACTGTTTTTT NA TRBJ1-4 TRBD1 TRBV5-6
CATSAVRGDYGYTF TGTGCCACCAGCGCGGTGAGGGGGGACTATGGCTACACCTTC NA TRBJ1-2 NA TRBV15
CASSLSVGLAGSEQYF TGTGCCAGCAGCTTGTCGGTCGGTCTAGCGGGAAGCGAGCAGTACTTC NA TRBJ2-7 TRBD2 TRBV5-4
CASSWGVSSYEQYF TGTGCCAGCTCCTGGGGGGTCAGCTCCTACGAGCAGTACTTC NA TRBJ2-7 NA TRBV5-6
CASSLMGDYGYTF TGTGCCAGCAGTTTAATGGGAGACTATGGCTACACCTTC NA TRBJ1-2 NA TRBV28
CASSRQGYGYTF TGTGCCAGCAGTCGACAGGGTTATGGCTACACCTTC NA TRBJ1-2 TRBD1 TRBV9
CASKKEGGGSYNEQFF TGTGCCAGCAAGAAAGAGGGGGGAGGCTCCTACAATGAGCAGTTCTTC NA TRBJ2-1 NA TRBV6-6
CASSPIANTGELFF TGTGCCAGCTCACCCATCGCGAATACCGGGGAGCTGTTTTTT NA TRBJ2-2 NA TRBV18
CASRLAGVYEQYF TGTGCCAGCAGGCTAGCGGGAGTCTACGAGCAGTACTTC NA TRBJ2-7 TRBD2 TRBV5-8